The 32 T cell receptor beta chains below all came from one sample that was sequenced in a study of blood T cell repertoires in COVID-19. Assay: immunoSEQ multiplex PCR; the TCRdb copy retains only in-frame clones and omits some. This sample has 97,000 or so clones, with 84% found just once. Sequencing input: peripheral blood. The receptors here all came from a man aged 40-55 years with active or convalescent COVID-19.

CDR3 sequence: CASSLFAGGLDIQYF. The CDR3 nucleotides are TGTGCCAGTAGTCTTTTTGCGGGGGGGCTCGACATTCAGTACTTC. This rearrangement joins TRBV19 to TRBJ2-4; 9 positions agree with TRBD2. The CDR3 contains 15 residues. V lost 5 bases and J lost 8; bases outside the gene matches: 10. The germline V gene encodes CDR1 LNHDA and CDR2 SQIVND (reference sequence).

This clone was counted only a few times. V usage is TRBV2 and J usage is TRBJ1-5, with D tentatively TRBD1 (5 bases). The V end was cut by 7 bases, the J end by 2 bases, with 12 bases between. Germline V gene sequence: CDR1 SNHLY, CDR2 FYNNEI. The CDR3 consists of 14 residues. The CDR3 region is CASKEDSGNQPQHF. CDR3 DNA: TGTGCCAGCAAGGAAGACAGCGGCAATCAGCCCCAGCATTTT.

The J gene is TRBJ2-1, the V gene TRBV27; 8 bases are shared with TRBD1. CDR1 and CDR2 (germline): MNHEY, SMNVEV (reference sequence). V shed 2 bases and J 15 bases; nucleotides not matched to a gene: 12. The CDR3 is 14 residues long. The CDR3: CASSLTQGAKRAFF. The CDR3 DNA sequence: TGTGCCAGCAGTTTAACTCAGGGGGCGAAACGGGCGTTCTTC.

V and J are TRBV6-5 and TRBJ2-5; no clear D gene. This CDR3 has 14 residues. The germline CDR1 and CDR2 sequences are MNHEY and SVGAGI. The V end lost 10 bases, the J end lost 5 bases, and 20 bases lay between the germline ends. CDR3 in DNA: TGTGCCACCAACGTAGGTAGCTTCTTGGAGACCCAGTACTTC. It specifies CATNVGSFLETQYF.

The gene calls are TRBV5-5 and TRBJ1-5, with 7 bases lining up with TRBD1. The CDR3 runs 16 residues. Germline CDR1 and CDR2: SGHKS and YYEKEE (reference sequence). The V and J ends lost 1 base and 3 bases, in that order; junction bases with no gene match: 7. CDR3 sequence reads: CASSLIGTVNNQPQHF. DNA for the CDR3: TGTGCCAGCAGCTTGATTGGGACAGTTAACAATCAGCCCCAGCATTTT.

J is TRBJ1-6 and V is TRBV6-5, with a weak D call TRBD1 (6 bases). The germline CDR1 and CDR2 sequences are MNHEY and SVGAGI. Trimming shortened V by 4 bases and J by 7 bases, and 11 bases separated the two germline ends. The CDR3 length is 14 residues. In DNA, the CDR3 is TGTGCCAGCAGTTCGACAGGCAAAAATTCACCCCTCCACTTT. Encoded protein: CASSSTGKNSPLHF.

J is TRBJ1-4 and V is TRBV19; TRBD1 matches at 9 bases. The CDR3 length is 16 residues. CDR1 and CDR2 from the germline V gene are LNHDA and SQIVND (reference sequence). Losses at the gene ends were 6 bases for V and 7 bases for J; bases not matched to a gene: 12. The CDR3 bases are TGTGCCAGTAGGAACACAGGGGGCTGGTCTGGTGAAAAACTGTTTTTT. Translation gives CASRNTGGWSGEKLFF.

This rearrangement joins TRBV5-1 to TRBJ2-1, with 10 bases identical to TRBD1. Germline CDR1 and CDR2: SGHRS and YFSETQ. The V and J ends lost 5 bases and 7 bases, in that order; junction bases with no gene match: 6. This CDR3 is 14 amino acids long. CDR3 amino acids: CASRRDRGVNEQFF. The CDR3 DNA sequence: TGCGCCAGCAGGCGGGACAGGGGAGTAAATGAGCAGTTCTTC.

V usage is TRBV6-6 and J usage is TRBJ1-6, with no clear D. Germline CDR1 reads MNHNY; CDR2 reads SVGAGI (reference sequence). Trimming shortened V by 0 bases and J by 7 bases, and 7 bases separated the two germline ends. The CDR3 extends over 14 amino acids. The CDR3 region is CASSYSEENSPLHF. The DNA of the CDR3 is TGTGCCAGCAGTTACTCGGAGGAGAATTCACCCCTCCACTTT.

This chain connects TRBV7-9 to TRBJ2-7; D unresolved. This CDR3 has 13 amino acids. The ends were cut back, 8 bases at V and 1 base at J, with 12 bases in the middle. Germline CDR1 reads SEHNR; CDR2 reads FQNEAQ (reference sequence). In nucleotides, the CDR3 is TGTGCCAGCTCCGAAGATCCGTCCTACGAGCAGTACTTC. The encoded protein is CASSEDPSYEQYF.

DNA for the CDR3: TGTGCCAGCAGTGAAGGGACTAGCGGGGCGTCGAGCACCGGGGAGCTGTTTTTT. It encodes CASSEGTSGASSTGELFF. J is TRBJ2-2 and V is TRBV6-4, with 13 bases identical to TRBD2. J was trimmed by 4 bases and V by 3 bases; bases with no gene match: 8. Germline lookup yields CDR1 MRHNA and CDR2 SNTAGT. This CDR3 comprises 18 residues.

The V and J genes are TRBV2 and TRBJ2-3; 12 bases map to TRBD2. The V gene end was trimmed by 3 bases and the J gene end by 0 bases; junction bases not matched to a gene: 7. This CDR3 has 18 amino acids. In germline, CDR1 is SNHLY, CDR2 FYNNEI. CDR3 amino acids: CASSDRTSGGHSTDTQYF. CDR3 nucleotides: TGTGCCAGCAGTGATAGAACTAGCGGGGGGCATAGCACAGATACGCAGTATTTT.

This clone turned up a few times. This rearrangement joins TRBV6-5 to TRBJ1-2, with TRBD1 matching 9 bases. Germline loops: CDR1 MNHEY, CDR2 SVGAGI. The CDR3 has 15 amino acids. The V segment lost 5 bases and the J segment 5 bases; nucleotides outside the gene matches: 9. CDR3 amino acids: CASSPSGQGRYGYTF. CDR3 DNA: TGTGCCAGCAGTCCTTCCGGACAGGGGCGGTATGGCTACACCTTC.

The CDR3 nucleotides are TGTGCCAGCAGCCGATACCAGACTAGCGGGGGAGGCGAGCAGTACTTC. Translated, it gives CASSRYQTSGGGEQYF. J is TRBJ2-7 and V is TRBV3-1 (or the pseudogene TRBV3-2); 12 bases align to TRBD2. The V gene's germline CDR1 is LGHDT and CDR2 YNNKEL (reference sequence). The CDR3 length is 16 residues. Germline trimming cut 4 bases from V and 6 bases from J; bases unmatched to any gene: 10.

The rearrangement uses TRBV30 and TRBJ1-4; TRBD1 aligns across 8 bases. Trimming cost V 4 bases and J 3 bases; bases outside gene matches: 1. Germline values: CDR1 GTSNPN, CDR2 SVGIG (reference sequence). CDR3 length equals 13 residues. The CDR3 region has the DNA TGTGCCTGGAACAGGGGGTCTAATGAAAAACTGTTTTTT. It specifies CAWNRGSNEKLFF.

The gene calls are TRBV10-3 and TRBJ1-4; maybe TRBD1 (6 bases). Trimming pared 4 bases from V and 7 bases from J, leaving 16 bases between. The germline V gene has CDR1 ENHRY and CDR2 SYGVKD. The CDR3 is 15 residues long. CDR3 protein: CAISAKGELAEKLFF. The CDR3 DNA sequence: TGTGCCATCAGTGCTAAGGGGGAATTGGCTGAAAAACTGTTTTTT.

J is TRBJ1-1 and V is TRBV28; D gene uncertain. The CDR3 consists of 13 residues. The germline CDR1 and CDR2 sequences are MDHEN and SYDVKM. Trimming took 8 bases from V and 3 from J, leaving 13 bases between them. This CDR3 is CASHEVWDTEAFF. The CDR3 DNA is TGTGCCAGCCATGAGGTGTGGGACACTGAAGCTTTCTTT. Complete variable domain (other parts from reference TRBV28 and TRBJ1-1): DVKVTQSSRYLVKRTGEKVFLECVQDMDHENMFWYRQDPGLGLRLIYFSYDVKMKEKGDIPEGYSVSREKKERFSLILESASTNQTSMYLCASHEVWDTEAFFGQGTRLTVV.

V gene TRBV19 combines with J gene TRBJ2-1; weak D call: TRBD2 (6 bases). The CDR3 runs to 15 residues. Germline V gene data show CDR1 as LNHDA and CDR2 as SQIVND (reference sequence). V was clipped by 3 bases and J by 2 bases, with 11 bases between them. The CDR3 bases are TGTGCCAGTAGTATTAAGGGGACTCCCTACAATGAGCAGTTCTTC. Its translation: CASSIKGTPYNEQFF.

The chain employs TRBV7-5 and TRBJ2-1; the listed D gene, TRBD2, was not tested against the DNA. TRBV7-5 is a pseudogene. The CDR3 runs to 15 residues. The CDR3 coding sequence is TGTGCCAGAACCACTCCGGGACTAGCGATTTCTGAGCAGTTCTTC. Its translation: CARTTPGLAISEQFF.

V and J are TRBV10-3 and TRBJ2-7; the match to TRBD2 covers 7 bases. The CDR3 has 14 residues. J was trimmed by 3 bases and V by 6 bases; bases with no gene match: 8. The V gene's germline CDR1 is ENHRY and CDR2 SYGVKD. The CDR3 DNA sequence: TGTGCCATCAGCCCCTCGGGGGGAGTCTACGAGCAGTACTTC. Encoded protein: CAISPSGGVYEQYF.

This chain connects TRBV4-3 to TRBJ2-5, with D possibly being TRBD2 (5 bases). This CDR3 has 14 amino acids. Per germline, CDR1 LGHNA and CDR2 YSLEER. V was pared by 1 base and J by 2 bases, with 8 bases between. The CDR3 here is CASSQASRQETQYF. As DNA, the CDR3 is TGCGCCAGCAGCCAAGCTAGCAGGCAAGAGACCCAGTACTTC.

This chain joins TRBV27 and TRBJ1-5; the match to TRBD1 covers 9 bases. The length of the CDR3 is 14 residues. Germline V gives CDR1 MNHEY, CDR2 SMNVEV (reference sequence). The V gene end was trimmed by 3 bases and the J gene end by 10 bases; junction bases not matched to a gene: 7. In nucleotides, the CDR3 is TGTGCCAGCAGTTTCGGGACAGGGACCCTTCCCCAGCATTTT. Amino acids: CASSFGTGTLPQHF.

This clone was seen just once. The V call is TRBV18, the J call TRBJ1-1; D is unresolved. The CDR3 runs 15 residues. Trimming pared 0 bases from V and 0 bases from J, leaving 8 bases between. Germline loops: CDR1 KGHSH, CDR2 LQKENI. CDR3 loop: CASSPPNSLNTEAFF. CDR3 coding DNA: TGTGCCAGCTCACCACCAAACAGCCTGAACACTGAAGCTTTCTTT.

The chain has TRBV5-1 and TRBJ1-2, with D possibly being TRBD1 (6 bases). The germline gives CDR1 SGHRS, CDR2 YFSETQ. The V and J ends lost 4 bases and 1 base respectively, with 8 bases between them. The CDR3 is made up of 13 amino acids. Here the CDR3 DNA reads TGCGCCAGCAGCCCGGACAGTAACTATGGCTACACCTTC. Residues: CASSPDSNYGYTF.

The V call is TRBV18, the J call TRBJ1-1, with 7 bases lining up with TRBD1. This CDR3 has 15 residues. Germline CDR1 reads KGHSH; CDR2 reads LQKENI. With 3 bases clipped from V and 3 bases from J, the junction kept 7 bases outside the gene matches. CDR3: CASSPRLQGDTEAFF. The CDR3 nucleotides are TGTGCCAGCTCACCTCGACTGCAGGGGGACACTGAAGCTTTCTTT.

The V and J genes are TRBV7-2 and TRBJ2-3; D unresolved. Trimming shortened V by 4 bases and J by 2 bases, and 7 bases separated the two germline ends. Germline CDR1 and CDR2: SGHTA and FQGNSA. There are 13 residues in the CDR3. DNA of the CDR3: TGTGCCAGCAGCTCCTATTTCACAGATACGCAGTATTTT. Translating it yields CASSSYFTDTQYF.

This chain uses TRBV6-6 with TRBJ1-2; 11 bases line up with TRBD1. This CDR3 spans 15 amino acids. Per germline, CDR1 MNHNY and CDR2 SVGAGI (reference sequence). Losses at the gene ends were 6 bases for V and 1 base for J; bases not matched to a gene: 4. In nucleotides, the CDR3 is TGTGCCAGCAGCGGACAGGGGGCGGGTAACTATGGCTACACCTTC. It yields the protein CASSGQGAGNYGYTF.

The CDR3 loop is CASSQHRDRGNYGYTF. In DNA form, the CDR3 reads TGTGCCAGCAGCCAACATCGGGACAGGGGAAACTATGGCTACACCTTC. The chain carries TRBV3-1 (or the pseudogene TRBV3-2) and TRBJ1-2; TRBD1 matches 10 bases. The CDR3 totals 16 residues. After removal of 2 bases from V and 2 bases from J, the junction contained 5 bases not matched to a gene. Germline-derived CDR1 and CDR2 are LGHDT and YNNKEL (reference sequence).

The rearrangement links TRBV7-9 to TRBJ2-5; 10 bases agree with TRBD1. Germline-derived CDR1 and CDR2 are SEHNR and FQNEAQ (reference sequence). CDR3 size: 16 residues. Losses at the gene ends were 5 bases for V and 1 base for J; bases not matched to a gene: 7. For the CDR3, the DNA is TGTGCCAGCAGCGAGGGGGACAGGGGCGTCCAAGAGACCCAGTACTTC. This encodes CASSEGDRGVQETQYF. Looking up the rest from reference TRBV7-9 and TRBJ2-5 gives the full variable domain: DTGVSQNPRHKITKRGQNVTFRCDPISEHNRLYWYRQTLGQGPEFLTYFQNEAQLEKSRLLSDRFSAERPKGSFSTLEIQRTEQGDSAMYLCASSEGDRGVQETQYFGPGTRLLVL.

V is TRBV6-5 and J is TRBJ1-3, with D maybe TRBD1 (6 bases). Between the trimmed V and J ends, which lost 4 bases and 0 bases, there was a span of 10 bases. Germline V gene data show CDR1 as MNHEY and CDR2 as SVGAGI. This CDR3 contains 15 residues. The CDR3 DNA is TGTGCCAGCAGTTTCCGGGACACCTCTGGAAACACCATATATTTT. Its protein is CASSFRDTSGNTIYF.

The J gene is TRBJ1-2, the V gene TRBV7-9; D gene unclear. CDR1 and CDR2 from the germline V gene are SEHNR and FQNEAQ (reference sequence). The CDR3 loop spans 16 amino acids. Trimming shortened V by 4 bases and J by 4 bases, and 19 bases separated the two germline ends. The chain's CDR3 is CASSSTRGGRGYGYTF. As DNA, the CDR3 is TGTGCCAGCAGCTCCACCCGAGGAGGGCGCGGCTATGGCTACACCTTC.

This clone was counted a single time. This chain uses TRBV11-2 with TRBJ2-7; TRBD2 is a possible D gene (7 bases). Trimming shortened V by 3 bases and J by 0 bases, and 12 bases separated the two germline ends. Germline V gene lookup returns CDR1 SGHAT and CDR2 FQNNGV. The CDR3 is 15 residues long. The CDR3 DNA sequence: TGTGCCAGCAGCTTTACGGGGGGCGACTCCTACGAGCAGTACTTC. This codes for CASSFTGGDSYEQYF.